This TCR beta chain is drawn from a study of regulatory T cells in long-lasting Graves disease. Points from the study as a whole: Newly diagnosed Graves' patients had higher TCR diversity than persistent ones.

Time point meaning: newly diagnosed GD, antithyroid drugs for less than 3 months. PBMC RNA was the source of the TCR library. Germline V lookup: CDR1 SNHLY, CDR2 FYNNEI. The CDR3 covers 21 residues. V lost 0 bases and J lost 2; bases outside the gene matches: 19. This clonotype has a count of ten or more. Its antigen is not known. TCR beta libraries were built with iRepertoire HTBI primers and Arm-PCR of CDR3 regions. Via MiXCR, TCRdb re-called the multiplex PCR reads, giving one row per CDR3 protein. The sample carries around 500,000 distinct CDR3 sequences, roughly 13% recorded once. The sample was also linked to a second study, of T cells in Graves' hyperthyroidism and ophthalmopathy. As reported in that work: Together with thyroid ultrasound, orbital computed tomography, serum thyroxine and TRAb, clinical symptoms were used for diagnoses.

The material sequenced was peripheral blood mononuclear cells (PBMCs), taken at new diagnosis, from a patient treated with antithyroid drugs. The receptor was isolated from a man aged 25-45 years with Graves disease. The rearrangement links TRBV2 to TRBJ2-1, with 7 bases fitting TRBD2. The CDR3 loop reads CASSEALYGTTVLIPYNEQFF. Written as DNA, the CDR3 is TGTGCCAGCAGTGAAGCGCTTTATGGGACTACAGTTCTTATTCCCTACAATGAGCAGTTCTTC.